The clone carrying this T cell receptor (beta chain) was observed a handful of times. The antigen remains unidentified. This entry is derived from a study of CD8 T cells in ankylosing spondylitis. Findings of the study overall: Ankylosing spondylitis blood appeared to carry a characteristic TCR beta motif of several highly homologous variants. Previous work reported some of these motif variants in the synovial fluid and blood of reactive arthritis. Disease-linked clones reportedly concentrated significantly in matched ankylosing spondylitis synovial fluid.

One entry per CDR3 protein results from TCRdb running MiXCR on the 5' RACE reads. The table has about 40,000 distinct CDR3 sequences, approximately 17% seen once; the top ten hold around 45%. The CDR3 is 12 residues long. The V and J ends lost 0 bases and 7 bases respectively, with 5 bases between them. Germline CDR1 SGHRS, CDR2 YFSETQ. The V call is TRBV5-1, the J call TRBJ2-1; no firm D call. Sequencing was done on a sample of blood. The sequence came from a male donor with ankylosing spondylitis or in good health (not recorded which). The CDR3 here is CASSLVINEQFF. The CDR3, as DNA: TGCGCCAGCAGCTTGGTCATTAATGAGCAGTTCTTC.